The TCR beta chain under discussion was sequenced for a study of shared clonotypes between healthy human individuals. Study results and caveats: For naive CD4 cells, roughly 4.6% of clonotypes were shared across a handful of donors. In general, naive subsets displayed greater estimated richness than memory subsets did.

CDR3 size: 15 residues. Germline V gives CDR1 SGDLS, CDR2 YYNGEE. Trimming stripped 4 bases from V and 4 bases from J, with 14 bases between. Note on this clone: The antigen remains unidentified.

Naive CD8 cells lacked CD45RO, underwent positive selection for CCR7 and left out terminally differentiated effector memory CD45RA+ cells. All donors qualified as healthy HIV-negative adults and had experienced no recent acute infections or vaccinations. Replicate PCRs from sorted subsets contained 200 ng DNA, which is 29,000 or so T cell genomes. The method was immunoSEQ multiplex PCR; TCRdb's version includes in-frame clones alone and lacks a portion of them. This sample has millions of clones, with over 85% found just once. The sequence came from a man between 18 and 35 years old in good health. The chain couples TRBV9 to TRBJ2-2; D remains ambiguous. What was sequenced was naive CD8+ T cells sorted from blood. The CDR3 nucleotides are TGTGCCAGCAGCCCCTCATCAGGAAGCACCGGGGAGCTGTTTTTT. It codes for CASSPSSGSTGELFF.